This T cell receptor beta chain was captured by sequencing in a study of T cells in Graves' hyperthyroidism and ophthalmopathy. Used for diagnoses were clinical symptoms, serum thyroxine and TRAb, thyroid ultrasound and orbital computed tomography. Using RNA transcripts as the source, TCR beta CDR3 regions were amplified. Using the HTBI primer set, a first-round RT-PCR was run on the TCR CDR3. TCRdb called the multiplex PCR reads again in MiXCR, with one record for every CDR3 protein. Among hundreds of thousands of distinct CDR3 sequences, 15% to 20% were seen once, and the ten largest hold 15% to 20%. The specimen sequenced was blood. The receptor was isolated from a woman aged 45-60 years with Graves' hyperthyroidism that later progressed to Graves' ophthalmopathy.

The CDR3 is CASIPSSEGFTDGYTF. The DNA for the CDR3 is TGTGCCAGCATCCCGAGCAGTGAGGGATTTACCGATGGCTACACCTTC. The chain links TRBV2 to TRBJ1-2; D remains ambiguous. Germline CDR1 reads SNHLY; CDR2 reads FYNNEI. The V gene lost 7 bases and the J gene lost 6 bases, with 24 bases spanning the gap. This CDR3 has 16 amino acids. The variable domain in full, with the rest retrieved from reference TRBV2 and TRBJ1-2, is EPEVTQTPSHQVTQMGQEVILRCVPISNHLYFYWYRQILGQKVEFLVSFYNNEISEKSEIFDDQFSVERPDGSNFTLKIRSTKLEDSAMYFCASIPSSEGFTDGYTFGSGTRLTVV.